The present T cell receptor beta chain was sequenced within a study of blood T cell repertoires in COVID-19. The wider study: The origin of the acute and convalescent COVID-19 samples was the United States, Italy and Spain.

The germline gives CDR1 MDHEN, CDR2 SYDVKM. The germline V and J ends were trimmed by 5 bases and 2 bases, with 15 bases remaining between them. CDR3 length equals 15 residues. Profiling relied on immunoSEQ multiplex PCR, and the TCRdb table lists in-frame clones only, not all of them. The sample contains fewer than 50,000 clones, approximately 90% of which appear only once. The origin of this receptor is a man in his sixties with COVID-19, enrolled during active disease. The sequenced sample consisted of peripheral blood. The chain has TRBV28 and TRBJ1-2; D remains unclear. In nucleotides, the CDR3 is TGTGCCAGCAGTCGCCCCGGGTCGCAGAACTATGGCTACACCTTC. Translated: CASSRPGSQNYGYTF.